This T cell receptor beta chain was captured in a study of blood T cell repertoires in COVID-19 (dated by TCRdb to 2018 to 2021). About the full investigation: The collaborator samples originated in the United States, Italy and Spain and spanned the acute and convalescent phases of COVID-19. Nearly every sample came with metadata listing a de-identified subject ID, COVID-19 status, age in years and sex. Subjects who had been exposed to COVID-19, were actively infected with it, or had recovered from it provided the deeply sampled blood TCRbeta repertoires that made up the dataset. The prospective study material was composed of cDNA or gDNA derived from T cells, B-cell-depleted T cells, or PBMCs. Samples were obtained from the ongoing ImmuneRACE study (first 160 participants) and from about 1,300 subjects provided by 6 global collaborators. A freely available public database, intended as a resource for researchers studying the immune response to SARS-CoV-2, is where the repertoires were released. Where HLA class I and class II types were available, the types were taken from metadata supplied by the sample provider, not from assay-based typing.

For this clone: What this receptor recognizes is not known. No base qualities exist here, and no much larger clone lies one base off it.

TCRbeta CDR3 regions were amplified from genomic DNA by means of the immunoSEQ Assay, a bias-controlled multiplex PCR. In the original analysis: Nucleated cell counts per sample were estimated from amplification of reference gene primers within the assay. To quantify the absolute abundance of each unique TCRbeta CDR3 rearrangement, sequence reads were collapsed and filtered. For each sample, productive Simpson clonality was calculated as the square root of Simpson's diversity index over productive rearrangements. The immuneACCESS repertoire file appears here via TCRdb, limited to in-frame rearrangements. These files lack a portion of the clones; in checked studies, under half of the deficit traces to unresolved V genes, and the cause of the others is not known. The DNA was the basis for D and trimming; V, J and clone size are from that table. This sample lists 300,000 to 350,000 clones; 80% to 90% were detected once. In total, the top ten clones hold approximately 4.4% of the sample.

The germline V gene specifies SGDLS as CDR1 and YYNGEE as CDR2. From V the trimming removes 0 bases and from J it removes 2 bases, while the gene matches leave 17 bases of the junction unaccounted for. The CDR3 goes from the cysteine to the phenylalanine over 22 residues. The CDR3 DNA has 66 bases and is translated from base 1. Participants in the prospective study were aged 18 to 89 years, lived in 24 United States geographic areas, and enrolled through a virtual design. Cohort assignment in the prospective study relied on participant-reported clinical history from a screening survey and a study questionnaire. In the prospective study, whole blood, serum and a nasopharyngeal or oropharyngeal swab were collected from each participant by mobile phlebotomists. Prospective study participants could optionally give additional blood draws and questionnaires over an approximately 2-month period. Blood samples from the prospective study were shipped frozen or at room temperature prior to DNA extraction.

The paper's findings and limits, for the study overall: The amount of clinical and demographic metadata varied by source and participant and was provided uncurated.

This chain joins TRBV9 to TRBJ2-3; 14 central bases correspond to TRBD2. The source of this sequence is a woman aged 40 to 50 with acute COVID-19. Sequencing was done on a sample of PBMCs or T cells enriched from blood (not recorded which). The DNA sequence reads TGTGCCAGCAGCGTAGCTACTTTTCGGCCGGGACTAGCGGGGGATTACACAGATACGCAGTATTTT. Protein translation: CASSVATFRPGLAGDYTDTQYF.